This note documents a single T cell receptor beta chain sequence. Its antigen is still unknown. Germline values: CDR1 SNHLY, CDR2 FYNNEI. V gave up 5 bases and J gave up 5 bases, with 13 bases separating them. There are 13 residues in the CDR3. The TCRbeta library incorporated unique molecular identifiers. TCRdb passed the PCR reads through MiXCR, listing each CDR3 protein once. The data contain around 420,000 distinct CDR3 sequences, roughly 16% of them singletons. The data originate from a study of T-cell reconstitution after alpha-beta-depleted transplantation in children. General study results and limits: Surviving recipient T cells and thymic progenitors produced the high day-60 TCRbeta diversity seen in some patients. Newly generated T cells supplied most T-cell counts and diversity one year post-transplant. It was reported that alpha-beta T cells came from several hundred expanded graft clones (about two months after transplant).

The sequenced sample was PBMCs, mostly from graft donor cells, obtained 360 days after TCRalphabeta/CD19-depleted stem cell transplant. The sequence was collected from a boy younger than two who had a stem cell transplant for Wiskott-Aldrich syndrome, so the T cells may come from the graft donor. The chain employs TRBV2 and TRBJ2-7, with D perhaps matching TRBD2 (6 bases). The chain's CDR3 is CASSPTGEDEQYF. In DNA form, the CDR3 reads TGTGCCAGCAGTCCGACCGGGGAGGACGAGCAGTACTTC. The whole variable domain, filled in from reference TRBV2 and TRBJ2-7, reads EPEVTQTPSHQVTQMGQEVILRCVPISNHLYFYWYRQILGQKVEFLVSFYNNEISEKSEIFDDQFSVERPDGSNFTLKIRSTKLEDSAMYFCASSPTGEDEQYFGPGTRLTVT.